A selection of T cell receptor beta chains follows, all from one sample in a study of human T cells and chemical hapten exposure. TCRdb re-analysed the RACE reads in MiXCR, keeping a single row per CDR3 protein. The sample has 30,000 to 40,000 distinct CDR3 sequences; about 12% are singletons. The specimen comprised whole blood, sampled in connection with sensitization to the hapten diphenylcyclopropenone (DPC). These receptors came from a woman aged 40 to 50 with alopecia areata. Some clones in this sample may be carry-over from other donors' samples. The CDR3 runs from the conserved cysteine through the conserved F or W. Fields, in order: J gene, V gene, clone size, D gene, CDR3 protein, CDR3 DNA. A D gene is named only where the DNA matches it firmly. Clone size is not always given. Where it is, it says once, few, many or a class for expanded clones.

TRBJ2-7 | TRBV20-1 | - | TRBD1 | CSARGTASTYEQYF | TGCAGTGCTAGGGGGACAGCTTCGACCTACGAGCAGTACTTC
TRBJ1-1 | TRBV21-1 | many | - | CASSNGPPNTEAFF | TGTGCCAGCAGCAATGGCCCCCCGAACACTGAAGCTTTCTTT
TRBJ2-7 | TRBV20-1 | - | TRBD2 | CSASTLAGGIYEQYF | TGCAGTGCTAGTACTCTAGCGGGGGGGATATACGAGCAGTACTTC
TRBJ2-5 | TRBV7-7 | many | - | CASSLSGSGQETQYF | TGTGCCAGCAGCTTATCGGGGTCGGGCCAAGAGACCCAGTACTTC
TRBJ2-7 | TRBV9 | many | TRBD1 | CASSASGQGAEEQYF | TGTGCCAGCAGCGCTTCGGGACAGGGGGCGGAAGAGCAGTACTTC
TRBJ1-1 | TRBV7-2 | many | - | CASSLLWQGTRLNTEAFF | TGTGCCAGCAGCTTACTGTGGCAGGGCACACGATTGAACACTGAAGCTTTCTTT
TRBJ2-1 | TRBV11-2 | many | - | CASTFLPGEQFF | TGTGCCAGCACCTTCCTCCCTGGGGAGCAGTTCTTC
TRBJ2-7 | TRBV28 | - | - | CASSFGSPYEQYF | TGTGCCAGCAGTTTCGGTTCCCCCTACGAGCAGTACTTC
TRBJ2-2 | TRBV28 | many | TRBD2 | CASRPPPSGRYTGELFF | TGTGCCAGCAGACCTCCCCCGAGCGGGAGATACACCGGGGAGCTGTTTTTT
TRBJ2-2 | TRBV6-5 | few | - | CASEGAGPGELFF | TGTGCCAGCGAGGGCGCCGGGCCCGGGGAGCTGTTTTTT
TRBJ2-7 | TRBV5-1 | many | TRBD2 | CLSSPGGGTSEQYF | TGCCTCTCCTCCCCGGGGGGGGGAACGAGTGAGCAGTACTTC
TRBJ1-2 | TRBV28 | - | - | CASSFLRGEGDYGYTF | TGTGCCAGCAGTTTTTTGAGAGGGGAGGGAGACTATGGCTACACCTTC
TRBJ2-7 | TRBV2 | - | TRBD2 | CASRGLDLYEQYF | TGTGCCAGCAGAGGACTAGACCTCTACGAGCAGTACTTC
TRBJ2-3 | TRBV4-3 | many | - | CASSQEPGDTQYF | TGCGCCAGCAGCCAAGAGCCAGGGGATACGCAGTATTTT
TRBJ2-7 | TRBV15 | - | - | CATSRELSGEQYF | TGTGCCACCAGCAGAGAACTCTCTGGGGAGCAGTACTTC
TRBJ1-5 | TRBV4-1 | - | - | CASSQVGNQPQHF | TGCGCCAGCAGCCAAGTGGGAAATCAGCCCCAGCATTTT
TRBJ1-1 | TRBV29-1 | - | - | CSVSGLMNTEAFF | TGCAGCGTATCGGGTCTTATGAACACTGAAGCTTTCTTT
TRBJ2-1 | TRBV2 | - | TRBD1 | CASTPGDRQSYNEQFF | TGTGCCAGCACCCCCGGGGACAGACAATCCTACAATGAGCAGTTCTTC
TRBJ2-1 | TRBV18 | many | TRBD1 | CASSHPGQTYNEQFF | TGTGCCAGCTCTCATCCGGGACAGACCTACAATGAGCAGTTCTTC
TRBJ1-2 | TRBV13 | many | TRBD1 | CASRLRQGAYGYTF | TGTGCCAGCAGACTACGACAGGGGGCGTATGGCTACACCTTC
TRBJ2-2 | TRBV29-1 | - | - | CSVAGAGELFF | TGCAGCGTTGCAGGCGCCGGGGAGCTGTTTTTT
TRBJ2-3 | TRBV27 | many | TRBD1 | CASSLPTGGGDTQYF | TGTGCCAGCAGTTTACCGACAGGGGGTGGAGATACGCAGTATTTT
TRBJ2-7 | TRBV7-9 | few | - | CASSLEGDEQYF | TGTGCCAGCAGCTTAGAGGGTGACGAGCAGTACTTC
TRBJ1-6 | TRBV5-8 | few | - | CASSLASGWGNSPLHF | TGTGCCAGCAGCTTGGCCTCAGGATGGGGGAATTCACCCCTCCACTTT
TRBJ2-7 | TRBV28 | - | - | CASSLMVGYSYEQYF | TGTGCCAGCAGTTTAATGGTAGGGTACTCCTACGAGCAGTACTTC
TRBJ2-2 | TRBV4-3 | many | - | CASSQDRWDGELFF | TGCGCCAGCAGCCAAGATCGATGGGACGGGGAGCTGTTTTTT
TRBJ2-5 | TRBV11-1 | - | - | CVSSLARRREETQYF | TGTGTCAGCAGCTTAGCGAGGCGAAGGGAAGAGACCCAGTACTTC
TRBJ2-1 | TRBV29-1 | many | - | CSVDPAGWGNEQFF | TGCAGCGTTGATCCCGCCGGGTGGGGCAATGAGCAGTTCTTC
TRBJ2-2 | TRBV7-9 | many | - | CASSSFGAGELFF | TGTGCCAGCAGCTCCTTTGGCGCTGGGGAGCTGTTTTTT
TRBJ1-4 | TRBV29-1 | medium-sized | - | CSVGGGDEKLFF | TGCAGCGTCGGGGGCGGGGATGAAAAACTGTTTTTT
TRBJ2-3 | TRBV7-9 | many | TRBD2 | CASAGGRDTQYF | TGTGCCAGCGCGGGGGGACGGGATACGCAGTATTTT
TRBJ2-7 | TRBV10-2 | many | TRBD2 | CASSESWGRGYEQYF | TGCGCCAGCAGTGAGTCATGGGGGAGGGGCTACGAGCAGTACTTC
TRBJ2-7 | TRBV5-1 | - | - | CASSPPAHYEQYF | TGCGCCAGCAGCCCCCCTGCCCACTACGAGCAGTACTTC
TRBJ1-1 | TRBV29-1 | few | - | CSVQVQGDTEAFF | TGCAGCGTCCAAGTTCAGGGTGACACTGAAGCTTTCTTT
TRBJ1-5 | TRBV9 | many | TRBD1 | CASSVGGDREQPQHF | TGTGCCAGCAGCGTAGGAGGAGACAGGGAACAGCCCCAGCATTTT
TRBJ2-5 | TRBV14 | - | - | CASSQDSWSWGAPQETQYF | TGTGCCAGCAGCCAAGATAGTTGGAGTTGGGGGGCGCCACAAGAGACCCAGTACTTC
TRBJ2-6 | TRBV25-1 | few | - | CASSTQRYSGANVLTF | TGTGCCAGCAGCACACAGAGATACTCTGGGGCCAACGTCCTGACTTTC
TRBJ2-7 | TRBV6-1 | few | - | CASTVDREQYF | TGTGCCAGCACCGTTGATCGAGAGCAGTACTTC
TRBJ1-1 | TRBV24-1 | few | - | CATSDRGTTEAFF | TGTGCCACCAGTGACAGGGGAACCACTGAAGCTTTCTTT
TRBJ2-5 | TRBV29-1 | - | - | CSVARTVPQETQYF | TGCAGCGTTGCCCGGACGGTGCCTCAAGAGACCCAGTACTTC
TRBJ2-6 | TRBV7-9 | many | - | CASSRPGQLSGANVLTF | TGTGCCAGCAGCCGCCCGGGACAACTCTCTGGGGCCAACGTCCTGACTTTC
TRBJ2-3 | TRBV19 | few | TRBD1 | CASSLQGQGYFTDTQYF | TGTGCCAGTAGTCTACAAGGACAGGGATACTTTACAGATACGCAGTATTTT
TRBJ2-4 | TRBV3-1 | many | - | CASSQEGQQNIQYF | TGTGCCAGCAGCCAAGAAGGACAGCAAAACATTCAGTACTTC
TRBJ1-1 | TRBV11-3 | many | - | CASTHLRGNTEAFF | TGTGCCAGCACCCATCTACGAGGGAACACTGAAGCTTTCTTT
TRBJ1-2 | TRBV20-1 | - | - | CSARAPDSIPNYGYTF | TGCAGTGCTAGAGCCCCGGATAGTATCCCCAACTATGGCTACACCTTC
TRBJ1-6 | TRBV11-2 | few | TRBD1 | CASSPGQAYYSPLHF | TGTGCCAGCAGCCCGGGACAGGCTTATTATTCACCCCTCCACTTT
TRBJ2-7 | TRBV25-1 | many | - | CASSGGRRYEQYF | TGTGCCAGCAGTGGTGGGAGGCGGTACGAGCAGTACTTC
TRBJ1-2 | TRBV6-2/TRBV6-3 | many | - | CASSWPTGHNYGYTF | TGTGCCAGCAGTTGGCCGACAGGCCATAACTATGGCTACACCTTC
TRBJ2-3 | TRBV29-1 | few | TRBD1 | CSAAQGEDTQYF | TGCAGCGCAGCACAGGGGGAGGATACGCAGTATTTT
TRBJ2-1 | TRBV4-3 | many | - | CASSQGRVGSPSYNEQFF | TGCGCCAGCAGCCAAGGGCGGGTCGGGAGTCCCTCCTACAATGAGCAGTTCTTC
TRBJ1-6 | TRBV7-3 | - | - | CASAPDRYSPLHF | TGTGCCTCAGCGCCGGACCGCTATTCACCCCTCCACTTT